One T cell receptor (beta chain) is described in this entry. Its antigen is still unknown. This CDR3 spans 18 amino acids. Germline V gene lookup returns CDR1 MGHRA and CDR2 YSYEKL. The junction had 5 bases not matched to a gene; V was cut back by 0 bases and J by 1 base. This sample stems from a study of radiotherapy plus CTLA-4 blockade in lung cancer. Study information: Across the patients, objective responses occurred in about 19%, and disease control in roughly 30%.

Focal radiation was given together with CTLA-4 blockade (ipilimumab) to patients with chemo-refractory metastatic non-small-cell lung cancer. Overall study results and limits: Early blood T cell clone changes and increased post-radiation serum interferon-beta were reportedly the strongest response predictors. In blood, after radiotherapy plus ipilimumab, tumor-derived TCR clones expanded.

Libraries were prepared by immunoSEQ multiplex PCR; TCRdb keeps only in-frame clonotypes and omits some of them. The sample shows 70,000 to 85,000 clones, roughly four fifths of them seen only once. The sequence came from a human donor with non-small cell lung cancer whose response to radiotherapy plus ipilimumab could not be evaluated. V gene TRBV4-1 combines with J gene TRBJ2-6; TRBD1 aligns across 8 bases. The specimen was peripheral blood, collected from a patient treated with radiotherapy plus ipilimumab. The CDR3 loop is CASSQDLDRVSGANVLTF. The CDR3 nucleotides read TGCGCCAGCAGCCAAGATCTGGACAGGGTATCTGGGGCCAACGTCCTGACTTTC.